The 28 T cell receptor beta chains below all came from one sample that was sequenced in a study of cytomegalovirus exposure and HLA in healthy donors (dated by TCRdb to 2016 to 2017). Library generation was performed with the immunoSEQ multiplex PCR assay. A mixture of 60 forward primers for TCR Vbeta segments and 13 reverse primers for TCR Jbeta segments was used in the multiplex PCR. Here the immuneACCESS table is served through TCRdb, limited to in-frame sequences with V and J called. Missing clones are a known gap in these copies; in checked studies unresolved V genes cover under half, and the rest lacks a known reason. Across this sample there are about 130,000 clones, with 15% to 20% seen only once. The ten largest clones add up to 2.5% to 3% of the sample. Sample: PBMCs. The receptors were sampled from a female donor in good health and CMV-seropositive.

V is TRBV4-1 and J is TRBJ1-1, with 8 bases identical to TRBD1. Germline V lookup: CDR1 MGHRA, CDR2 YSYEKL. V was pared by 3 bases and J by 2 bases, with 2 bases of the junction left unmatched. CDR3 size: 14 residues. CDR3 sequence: CASSQGQANTEAFF. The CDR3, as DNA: TGCGCCAGCAGCCAGGGACAGGCTAACACTGAAGCTTTCTTT.

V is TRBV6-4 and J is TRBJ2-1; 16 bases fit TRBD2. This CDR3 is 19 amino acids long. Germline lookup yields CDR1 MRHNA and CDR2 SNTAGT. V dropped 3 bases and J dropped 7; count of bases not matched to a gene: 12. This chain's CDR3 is CASSDFVGTSGGACNEQFF. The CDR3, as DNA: TGTGCCAGCAGTGATTTCGTCGGGACTAGCGGGGGGGCGTGTAATGAGCAGTTCTTC.

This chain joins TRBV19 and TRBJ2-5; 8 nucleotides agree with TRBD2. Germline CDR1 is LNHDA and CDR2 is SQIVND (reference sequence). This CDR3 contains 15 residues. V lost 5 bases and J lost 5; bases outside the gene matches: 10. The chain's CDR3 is CASSLPGGRLETQYF. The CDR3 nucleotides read TGTGCCAGTAGTCTACCGGGGGGGAGGCTGGAGACCCAGTACTTC.

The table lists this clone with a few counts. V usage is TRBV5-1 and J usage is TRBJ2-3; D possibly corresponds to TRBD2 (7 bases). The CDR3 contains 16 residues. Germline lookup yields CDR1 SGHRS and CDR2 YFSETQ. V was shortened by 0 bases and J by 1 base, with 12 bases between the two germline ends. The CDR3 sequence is CASSLEGGIGTDTQYF. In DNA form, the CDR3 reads TGCGCCAGCAGCTTGGAGGGGGGGATCGGCACAGATACGCAGTATTTT.

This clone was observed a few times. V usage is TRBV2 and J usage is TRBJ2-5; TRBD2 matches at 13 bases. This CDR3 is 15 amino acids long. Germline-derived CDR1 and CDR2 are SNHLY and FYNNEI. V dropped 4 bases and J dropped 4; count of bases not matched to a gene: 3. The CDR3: CASSGTSGSRETQYF. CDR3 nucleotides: TGTGCCAGCAGTGGGACTAGCGGGAGTCGAGAGACCCAGTACTTC.

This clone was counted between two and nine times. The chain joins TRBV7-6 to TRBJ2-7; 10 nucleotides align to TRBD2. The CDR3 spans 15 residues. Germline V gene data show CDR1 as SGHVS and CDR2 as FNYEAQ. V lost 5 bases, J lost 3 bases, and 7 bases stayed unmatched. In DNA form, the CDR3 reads TGTGCCAGCAGCCAGCTAGCGGGGGCCCGCTACGAGCAGTACTTC. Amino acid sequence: CASSQLAGARYEQYF.

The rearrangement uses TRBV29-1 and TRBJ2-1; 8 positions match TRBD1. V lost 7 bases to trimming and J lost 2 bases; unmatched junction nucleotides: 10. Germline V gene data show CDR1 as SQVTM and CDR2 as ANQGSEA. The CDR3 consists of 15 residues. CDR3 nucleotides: TGCAGCGCCCTGGCGGGACAGGAACCCTACAATGAGCAGTTCTTC. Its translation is CSALAGQEPYNEQFF.

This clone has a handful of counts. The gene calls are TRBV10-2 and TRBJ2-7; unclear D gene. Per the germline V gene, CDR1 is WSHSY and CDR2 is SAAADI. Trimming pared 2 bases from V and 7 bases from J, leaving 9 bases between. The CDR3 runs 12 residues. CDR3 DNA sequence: TGCGCCAGCAGTGAGATCAGGTGGGAGCAGTACTTC. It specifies CASSEIRWEQYF.

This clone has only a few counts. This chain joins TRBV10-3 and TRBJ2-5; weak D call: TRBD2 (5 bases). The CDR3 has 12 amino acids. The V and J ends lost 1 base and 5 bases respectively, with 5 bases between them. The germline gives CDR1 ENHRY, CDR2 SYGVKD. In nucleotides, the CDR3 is TGTGCCATCAGTGAGTGGGAGGAGACCCAGTACTTC. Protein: CAISEWEETQYF.

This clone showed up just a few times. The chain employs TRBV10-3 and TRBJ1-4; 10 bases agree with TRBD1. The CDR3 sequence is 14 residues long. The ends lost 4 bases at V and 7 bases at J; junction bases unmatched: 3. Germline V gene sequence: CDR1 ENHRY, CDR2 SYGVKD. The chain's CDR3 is CAISGGTGVEKLFF. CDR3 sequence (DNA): TGTGCCATCAGTGGAGGGACAGGGGTTGAAAAACTGTTTTTT.

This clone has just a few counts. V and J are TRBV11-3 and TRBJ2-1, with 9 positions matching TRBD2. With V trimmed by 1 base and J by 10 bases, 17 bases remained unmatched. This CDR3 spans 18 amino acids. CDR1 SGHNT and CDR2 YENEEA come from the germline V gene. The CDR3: CASSLAGGGSGGDEEQFF. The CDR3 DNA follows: TGTGCCAGCAGCTTAGCTGGGGGTGGTAGCGGGGGTGACGAAGAGCAGTTCTTC.

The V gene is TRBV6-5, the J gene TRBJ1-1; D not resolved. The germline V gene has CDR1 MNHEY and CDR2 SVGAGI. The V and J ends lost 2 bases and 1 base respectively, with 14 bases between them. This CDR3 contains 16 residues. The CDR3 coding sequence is TGTGCCAGCAGTTACGGCCCCGAGGGTCGGAACACTGAAGCTTTCTTT. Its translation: CASSYGPEGRNTEAFF.

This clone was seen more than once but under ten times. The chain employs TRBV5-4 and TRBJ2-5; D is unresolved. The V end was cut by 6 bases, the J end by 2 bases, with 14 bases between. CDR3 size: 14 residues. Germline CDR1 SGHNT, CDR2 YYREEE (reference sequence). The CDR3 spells CASTTQVSQETQYF. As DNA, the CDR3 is TGTGCCAGCACCACCCAAGTTAGTCAAGAGACCCAGTACTTC.

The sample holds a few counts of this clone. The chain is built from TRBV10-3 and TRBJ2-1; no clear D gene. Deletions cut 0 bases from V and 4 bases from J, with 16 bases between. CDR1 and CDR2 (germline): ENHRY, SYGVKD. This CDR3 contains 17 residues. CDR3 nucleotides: TGTGCCATCAGTGAGTCAAGAGAGTCCCGCGATTACAATGAGCAGTTCTTC. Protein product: CAISESRESRDYNEQFF.

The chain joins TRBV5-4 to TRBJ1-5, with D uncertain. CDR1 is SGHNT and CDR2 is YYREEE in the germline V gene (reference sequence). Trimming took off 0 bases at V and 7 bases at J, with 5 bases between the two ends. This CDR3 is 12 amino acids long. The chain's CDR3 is CASSLDRQPQHF. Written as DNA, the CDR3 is TGTGCCAGCAGCTTGGACCGGCAGCCCCAGCATTTT. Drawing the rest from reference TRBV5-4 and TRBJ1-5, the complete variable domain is ETGVTQSPTHLIKTRGQQVTLRCSSQSGHNTVSWYQQALGQGPQFIFQYYREEENGRGNFPPRFSGLQFPNYSSELNVNALELDDSALYLCASSLDRQPQHFGDGTRLSIL.

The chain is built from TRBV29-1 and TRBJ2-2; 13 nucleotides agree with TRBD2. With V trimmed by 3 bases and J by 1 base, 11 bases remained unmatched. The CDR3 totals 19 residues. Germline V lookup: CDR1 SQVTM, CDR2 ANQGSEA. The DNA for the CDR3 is TGCAGCGTTGATGTGGGACTAGCGGGGTTAAAGGGGAACACCGGGGAGCTGTTTTTT. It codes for CSVDVGLAGLKGNTGELFF.

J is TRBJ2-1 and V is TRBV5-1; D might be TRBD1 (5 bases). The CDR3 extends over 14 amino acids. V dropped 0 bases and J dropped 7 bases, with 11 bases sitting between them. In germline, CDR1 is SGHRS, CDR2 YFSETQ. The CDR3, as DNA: TGCGCCAGCAGCTTGGCCGCAGGGTCTAATGAGCAGTTCTTC. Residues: CASSLAAGSNEQFF.

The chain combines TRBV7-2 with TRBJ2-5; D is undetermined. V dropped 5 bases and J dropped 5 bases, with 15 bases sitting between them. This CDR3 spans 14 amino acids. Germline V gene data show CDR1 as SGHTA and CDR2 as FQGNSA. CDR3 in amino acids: CASSPSRSRETQYF. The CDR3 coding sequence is TGTGCCAGCAGCCCCTCCCGGTCTCGGGAGACCCAGTACTTC.

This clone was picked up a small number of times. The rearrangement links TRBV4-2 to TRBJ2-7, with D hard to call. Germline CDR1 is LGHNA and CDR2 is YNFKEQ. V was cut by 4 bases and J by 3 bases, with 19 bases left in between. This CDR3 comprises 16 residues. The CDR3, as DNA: TGTGCCAGCAGCCGCGATTATAGCCCAAACGACTACGAGCAGTACTTC. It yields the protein CASSRDYSPNDYEQYF.

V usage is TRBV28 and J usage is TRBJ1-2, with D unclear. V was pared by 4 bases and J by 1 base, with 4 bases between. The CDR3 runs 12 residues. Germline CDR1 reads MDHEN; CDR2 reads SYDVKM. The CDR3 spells CASSSVNYGYTF. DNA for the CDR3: TGTGCCAGCAGTTCGGTTAACTATGGCTACACCTTC.

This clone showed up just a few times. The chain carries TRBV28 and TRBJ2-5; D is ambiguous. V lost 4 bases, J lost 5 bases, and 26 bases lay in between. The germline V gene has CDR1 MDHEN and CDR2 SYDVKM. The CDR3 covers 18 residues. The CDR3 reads CASSSPRLNGLRKETQYF. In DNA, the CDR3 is TGTGCCAGCAGTTCCCCGCGGCTCAACGGCCTGCGTAAGGAGACCCAGTACTTC. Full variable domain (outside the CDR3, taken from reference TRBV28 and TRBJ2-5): DVKVTQSSRYLVKRTGEKVFLECVQDMDHENMFWYRQDPGLGLRLIYFSYDVKMKEKGDIPEGYSVSREKKERFSLILESASTNQTSMYLCASSSPRLNGLRKETQYFGPGTRLLVL.

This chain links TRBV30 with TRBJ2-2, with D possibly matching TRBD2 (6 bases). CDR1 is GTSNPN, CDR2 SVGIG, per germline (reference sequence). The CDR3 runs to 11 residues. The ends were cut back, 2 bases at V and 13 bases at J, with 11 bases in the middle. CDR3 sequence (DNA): TGTGCCTGGAGTCGGGGGAGAGGGCTGTTTTTT. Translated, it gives CAWSRGRGLFF.

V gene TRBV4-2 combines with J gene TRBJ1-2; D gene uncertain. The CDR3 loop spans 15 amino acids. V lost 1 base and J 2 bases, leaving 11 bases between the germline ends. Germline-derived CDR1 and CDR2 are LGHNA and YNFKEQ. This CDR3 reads CASSQVLTGNYGYTF. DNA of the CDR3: TGTGCCAGCAGCCAAGTCCTTACGGGGAACTATGGCTACACCTTC.

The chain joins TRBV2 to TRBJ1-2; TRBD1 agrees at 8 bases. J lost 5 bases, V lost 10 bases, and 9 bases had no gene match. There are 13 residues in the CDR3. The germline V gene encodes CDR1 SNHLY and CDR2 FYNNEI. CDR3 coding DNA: TGTGCCATCACGGGACAGGAGTTTTATGGCTACACCTTC. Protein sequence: CAITGQEFYGYTF.

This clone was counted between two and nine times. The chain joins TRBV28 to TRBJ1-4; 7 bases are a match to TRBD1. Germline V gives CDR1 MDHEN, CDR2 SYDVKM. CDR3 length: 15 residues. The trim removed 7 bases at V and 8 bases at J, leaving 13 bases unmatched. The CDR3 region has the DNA TGTGCCAGCACCCCATCGACAGGGCCAACGGAAAAACTGTTTTTT. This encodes CASTPSTGPTEKLFF.

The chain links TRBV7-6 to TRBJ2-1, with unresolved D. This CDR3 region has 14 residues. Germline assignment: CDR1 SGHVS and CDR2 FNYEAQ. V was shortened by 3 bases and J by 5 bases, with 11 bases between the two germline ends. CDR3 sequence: CASSFGNTNNEQFF. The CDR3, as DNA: TGTGCCAGCAGCTTTGGCAATACGAACAATGAGCAGTTCTTC.

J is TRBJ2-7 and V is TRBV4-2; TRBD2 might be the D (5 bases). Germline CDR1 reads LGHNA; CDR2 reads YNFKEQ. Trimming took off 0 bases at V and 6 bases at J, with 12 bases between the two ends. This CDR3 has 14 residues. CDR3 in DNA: TGTGCCAGCAGCCAAGAAAGGGCTCGGGGCGAGCAGTACTTC. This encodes CASSQERARGEQYF.

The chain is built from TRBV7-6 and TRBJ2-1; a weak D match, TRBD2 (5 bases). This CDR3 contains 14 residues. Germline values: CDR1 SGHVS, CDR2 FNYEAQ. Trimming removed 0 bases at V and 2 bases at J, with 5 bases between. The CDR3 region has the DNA TGTGCCAGCAGCTTAGCGGAGGCCTACAATGAGCAGTTCTTC. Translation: CASSLAEAYNEQFF.